A single sample is the source of the 2 T cell receptor beta chains below, sequenced in a study of patients and donors after allogeneic stem cell transplantation. TCRdb fed the RT-PCR reads into MiXCR, producing one record per CDR3 protein. The profile shows about 110,000 distinct CDR3 sequences, approximately 40% of them singletons. What was sequenced was blood, either unsorted or a sorted T cell fraction (not recorded which). The receptors stem from a human donor who was either an allogeneic HSCT recipient or a stem cell or donor lymphocyte infusion donor (not recorded which). It is not recorded whose cells these are; they may come from a transplant donor.

This clonotype was detected only a few times. The V call is TRBV2, the J call TRBJ2-3; 9 bases are shared with TRBD1. Germline CDR1 and CDR2: SNHLY and FYNNEI. The CDR3 extends over 14 amino acids. Losses at the gene ends were 8 bases for V and 2 bases for J; bases not matched to a gene: 5. CDR3 sequence reads: CASGRDRATDTQYF. In DNA form, the CDR3 reads TGTGCCAGCGGCCGGGACAGGGCCACAGATACGCAGTATTTT.

About this clonotype itself: The CDR3 carries no conserved terminal phenylalanine or tryptophan, so it likely arises from a read error. The rearrangement links TRBV4-3 to TRBJ2-1; 15 positions agree with TRBD2. Germline lookup yields CDR1 LGHNA and CDR2 YSLEER. The ends lost 2 bases at V and 5 bases at J; junction bases unmatched: 4. The CDR3 is 17 amino acids. CDR3 loop: CASSQYGLAGGDNEQFS. As DNA, the CDR3 is TGCGCCAGCAGCCAATATGGACTAGCGGGAGGGGACAATGAGCAGTTCTCC.